The 21 T cell receptor beta chains listed next were all sequenced from one sample in a study of beta chain features in type 1 diabetes. Isolated RNA was reverse transcribed in full, so expressed TCRB transcripts were sequenced. Generated by immunoSEQ multiplex PCR, the TCRdb table keeps only in-frame clones and is missing some. The sample holds about 150,000 clones, roughly 9.1% seen once. The source material was central memory CD4+ T cells from blood. The receptors here all came from a woman aged 18-30 years in good health.

The gene calls are TRBV11-1 and TRBJ2-7; 7 bases align to TRBD1. In germline, CDR1 is SGHAT, CDR2 FQDESV (reference sequence). CDR3 length equals 13 residues. V lost 5 bases to trimming and J lost 4 bases; unmatched junction nucleotides: 5. In nucleotides, the CDR3 is TGTGCCAGCAGCCCGGGGACAGATTACGAGCAGTACTTC. Protein sequence: CASSPGTDYEQYF. Drawing the rest from reference TRBV11-1 and TRBJ2-7, the complete variable domain is EAEVAQSPRYKITEKSQAVAFWCDPISGHATLYWYRQILGQGPELLVQFQDESVVDDSQLPKDRFSAERLKGVDSTLKIQPAELGDSAMYLCASSPGTDYEQYFGPGTRLTVT.

This clone was counted between two and nine times. The CDR3 loop is CASSLRTGELFF. The CDR3 coding sequence is TGTGCCAGCAGTCTTCGGACCGGGGAGCTGTTTTTT. The rearrangement uses TRBV6-5 and TRBJ2-2, with D unclear. The germline V gene has CDR1 MNHEY and CDR2 SVGAGI. The CDR3 has 12 amino acids. Trimming removed 5 bases at V and 5 bases at J, with 6 bases between.

This clone was found many times. The J gene is TRBJ1-1, the V gene TRBV5-4; D unresolved. The CDR3 totals 13 residues. Trimming stripped 1 base from V and 6 bases from J, with 10 bases between. Germline V CDR1 and CDR2: SGHNT, YYREEE (reference sequence). The CDR3 nucleotides read TGTGCCAGCAGCTTGAATCTGGCGGCTGAAGCTTTCTTT. It specifies CASSLNLAAEAFF.

This clone was found a few times. This chain connects TRBV27 to TRBJ2-1; 15 bases line up with TRBD2. J lost 10 bases, V lost 5 bases, and 12 bases had no gene match. CDR3 length: 17 amino acids. Germline V gene lookup returns CDR1 MNHEY and CDR2 SMNVEV (reference sequence). The CDR3 bases are TGTGCCAGCAGTACCCCCCGGGGGACTAGCGGGGGGACAGAGCAGTTCTTC. Its translation: CASSTPRGTSGGTEQFF.

A few counts support this clone. The V gene is TRBV4-2, the J gene TRBJ2-7, with a possible D match to TRBD2 (6 bases). The germline gives CDR1 LGHNA, CDR2 YNFKEQ. The V and J ends lost 1 base and 2 bases respectively, with 21 bases between them. There are 18 residues in the CDR3. In DNA, the CDR3 is TGTGCCAGCAGCCAAGCTGGTGGGTTGGGTAGCGGCACCTACGAGCAGTACTTC. Its translation is CASSQAGGLGSGTYEQYF.

This chain links TRBV19 with TRBJ2-7, with 14 bases identical to TRBD2. The CDR3 is 17 residues long. Trimming at V came to 3 bases and at J to 0 bases, leaving 4 bases not matched to a gene. From germline, CDR1 is LNHDA and CDR2 SQIVND (reference sequence). The CDR3 region has the DNA TGTGCCAGTAGTATGAGACTAGCGGGGGGGCACTCCTACGAGCAGTACTTC. Translation: CASSMRLAGGHSYEQYF.

The chain links TRBV7-2 to TRBJ2-7, with D uncertain. V was pared by 1 base and J by 0 bases, with 4 bases between. The CDR3 contains 13 residues. CDR1 is SGHTA, CDR2 FQGNSA, per germline. The CDR3 nucleotides are TGTGCCAGCAGCTTAGGCGACTCCTACGAGCAGTACTTC. This gives the protein CASSLGDSYEQYF.

This clone was counted between two and nine times. This chain connects TRBV30 to TRBJ2-3, with D possibly being TRBD1 (5 bases). Trimming shortened V by 2 bases and J by 3 bases, and 6 bases separated the two germline ends. CDR1 is GTSNPN, CDR2 SVGIG, per germline (reference sequence). The CDR3 contains 12 residues. The DNA of the CDR3 is TGTGCCTGGAGTCGGACAACAGATACGCAGTATTTT. Protein: CAWSRTTDTQYF.

The genes are TRBV9 and TRBJ1-1, with 7 bases lining up with TRBD1. The CDR3 is 15 residues long. The V segment lost 4 bases and the J segment 0 bases; nucleotides outside the gene matches: 6. Germline V gene data show CDR1 as SGDLS and CDR2 as YYNGEE. The CDR3 DNA is TGTGCCAGCAGCCTGGGACAGTACATGAACACTGAAGCTTTCTTT. As protein: CASSLGQYMNTEAFF.

In its sample, this clone was seen many times. V is TRBV7-9 and J is TRBJ2-5; D may be TRBD2 (5 bases). The length of the CDR3 is 16 residues. The V end was cut by 1 base, the J end by 1 base, with 13 bases between. Germline CDR1 reads SEHNR; CDR2 reads FQNEAQ (reference sequence). CDR3 region: CASSLGGPLIQETQYF. DNA for the CDR3: TGTGCCAGCAGCTTAGGAGGGCCGCTGATCCAAGAGACCCAGTACTTC.

Notes on this clone: The junction differs from germline at one of its ends, possibly a read error. Other DNA sequences in the sample encode the same CDR3. This sequence joins TRBV4-1 and TRBJ2-2; D remains ambiguous. Per the germline V gene, CDR1 is MGHRA and CDR2 is YSYEKL. This CDR3 contains 14 residues. The CDR3 is CASSQDQNTGELFF. The DNA of the CDR3 is TGTGCCAGCAGCCAAGATCAGAACACCGGGGAGCTGTTTTTT.

This clone was seen only a few times. The J gene is TRBJ2-5, the V gene TRBV6-6; a possible D gene is TRBD1 (7 bases). Trimming pared 6 bases from V and 5 bases from J, leaving 16 bases between. Per germline, CDR1 MNHNY and CDR2 SVGAGI (reference sequence). The CDR3 spans 14 residues. In nucleotides, the CDR3 is TGTGCCAGCAGCGCGGGACAGCTCTCCGAGACCCAGTACTTC. Amino acids: CASSAGQLSETQYF.

The table lists this clone with a few counts. V usage is TRBV5-1 and J usage is TRBJ1-2, with TRBD1 identical over 8 bases. CDR3 length equals 14 residues. J was trimmed by 4 bases and V by 0 bases; bases with no gene match: 2. Germline lookup yields CDR1 SGHRS and CDR2 YFSETQ. This CDR3 is CASSLGTGSYGYTF. DNA for the CDR3: TGCGCCAGCAGCTTGGGGACAGGGAGCTATGGCTACACCTTC. Variable domain in full (rest from reference TRBV5-1 and TRBJ1-2): KAGVTQTPRYLIKTRGQQVTLSCSPISGHRSVSWYQQTPGQGLQFLFEYFSETQRNKGNFPGRFSGRQFSNSRSEMNVSTLELGDSALYLCASSLGTGSYGYTFGSGTRLTVV.

This clone showed up just a few times. The genes are TRBV6-6 and TRBJ1-1; 7 positions match TRBD1. The V gene's germline CDR1 is MNHNY and CDR2 SVGAGI (reference sequence). The CDR3 has 14 residues. V lost 5 bases and J lost 1; bases outside the gene matches: 4. The CDR3: CASSLDRENTEAFF. Written as DNA, the CDR3 is TGTGCCAGCAGTCTCGACAGGGAGAACACTGAAGCTTTCTTT.

This sequence joins TRBV7-2 and TRBJ2-3; TRBD2 aligns across 9 bases. The CDR3 has 16 amino acids. J gave up 1 base and V 1 base, and 3 bases lay outside the gene matches. Germline CDR1 and CDR2: SGHTA and FQGNSA. CDR3 residues: CASSLEGGGGTDTQYF. Written as DNA, the CDR3 is TGTGCCAGCAGCTTAGAAGGCGGGGGGGGCACAGATACGCAGTATTTT.

V gene TRBV11-3 combines with J gene TRBJ1-1; D unresolved. V was trimmed by 3 bases and J by 1 base, leaving 6 bases between them. Germline V gives CDR1 SGHNT, CDR2 YENEEA. The CDR3 totals 13 residues. This CDR3 is CASSFQSNTEAFF. DNA for the CDR3: TGTGCCAGCAGCTTTCAATCGAACACTGAAGCTTTCTTT.

The V call is TRBV7-6, the J call TRBJ2-5; TRBD1 agrees at 8 bases. Germline values: CDR1 SGHVS, CDR2 FNYEAQ. V shed 2 bases and J 1 base; nucleotides not matched to a gene: 3. This CDR3 is built from 15 residues. CDR3 DNA: TGTGCCAGCAGCTTACTCACAGGGGGCCAAGAGACCCAGTACTTC. This sequence encodes CASSLLTGGQETQYF.

This clone has only a few counts. The CDR3 coding sequence is TGCAGCGTTGAAGGCGGGACCTACGAGCAGTACTTC. Encoded protein: CSVEGGTYEQYF. The V and J genes are TRBV29-1 and TRBJ2-7; maybe TRBD2 (6 bases). The CDR3 spans 12 residues. Trimming left V 1 base short and J 2 bases short, with 6 bases between. Germline CDR1 is SQVTM and CDR2 is ANQGSEA.

The chain combines TRBV7-2 with TRBJ2-5; 8 bases map to TRBD2. CDR1 is SGHTA, CDR2 FQGNSA, per germline. V dropped 4 bases and J dropped 4; count of bases not matched to a gene: 5. The CDR3 has 14 residues. This chain's CDR3 is CASSSGLATETQYF. The CDR3 DNA reads TGTGCCAGCAGCTCTGGACTAGCAACAGAGACCCAGTACTTC.

V gene TRBV9 combines with J gene TRBJ1-2; 7 positions match TRBD1. The germline gives CDR1 SGDLS, CDR2 YYNGEE. With 0 bases clipped from V and 4 bases from J, the junction kept 9 bases outside the gene matches. The CDR3 is made up of 16 amino acids. CDR3: CASSVATRGASYGYTF. The DNA for the CDR3 is TGTGCCAGCAGCGTAGCTACCAGGGGGGCTAGCTATGGCTACACCTTC.

This clone was detected only a few times. The rearrangement joins TRBV18 to TRBJ1-1; D gene unclear. This CDR3 is 17 amino acids long. Germline V lookup: CDR1 KGHSH, CDR2 LQKENI. Trimming removed 2 bases from V and 1 base from J, with 17 bases in between. The chain's CDR3 is CASSPSGRALRNTEAFF. The CDR3 DNA is TGTGCCAGCTCACCAAGTGGAAGAGCGTTGAGGAACACTGAAGCTTTCTTT.